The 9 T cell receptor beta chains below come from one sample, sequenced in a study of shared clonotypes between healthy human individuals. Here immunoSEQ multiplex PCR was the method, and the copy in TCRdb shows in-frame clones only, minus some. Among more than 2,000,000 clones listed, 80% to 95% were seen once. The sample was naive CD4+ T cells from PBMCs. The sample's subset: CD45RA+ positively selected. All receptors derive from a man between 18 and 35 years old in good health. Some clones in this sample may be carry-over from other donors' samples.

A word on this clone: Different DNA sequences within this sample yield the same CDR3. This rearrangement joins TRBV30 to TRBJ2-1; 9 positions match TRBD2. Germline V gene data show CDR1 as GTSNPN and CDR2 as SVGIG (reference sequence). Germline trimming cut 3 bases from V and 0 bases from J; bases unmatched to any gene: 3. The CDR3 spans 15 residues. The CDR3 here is CAWSSSGSSYNEQFF. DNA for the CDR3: TGTGCCTGGAGCAGTAGCGGGAGCTCCTACAATGAGCAGTTCTTC.

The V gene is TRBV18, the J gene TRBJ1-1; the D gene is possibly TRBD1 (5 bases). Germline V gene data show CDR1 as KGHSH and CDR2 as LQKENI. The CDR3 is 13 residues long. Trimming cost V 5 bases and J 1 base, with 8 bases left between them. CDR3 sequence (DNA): TGTGCCAGCTCATCGACAGAGAACACTGAAGCTTTCTTT. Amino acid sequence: CASSSTENTEAFF.

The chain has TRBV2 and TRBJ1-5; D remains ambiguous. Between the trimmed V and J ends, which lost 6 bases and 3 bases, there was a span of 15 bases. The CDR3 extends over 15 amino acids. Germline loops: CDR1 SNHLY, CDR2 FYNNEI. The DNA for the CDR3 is TGTGCCAGCAGCTCAGAACTGTTTCTCAATCAGCCCCAGCATTTT. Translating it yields CASSSELFLNQPQHF.

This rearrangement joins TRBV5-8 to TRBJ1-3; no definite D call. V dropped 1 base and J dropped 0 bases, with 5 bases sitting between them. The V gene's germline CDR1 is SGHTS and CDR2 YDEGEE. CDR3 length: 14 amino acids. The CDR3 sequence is CASSLKGSGNTIYF. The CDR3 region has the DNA TGTGCCAGCAGCTTGAAGGGCTCTGGAAACACCATATATTTT. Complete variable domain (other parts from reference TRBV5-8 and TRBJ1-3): EAGVTQSPTHLIKTRGQQATLRCSPISGHTSVYWYQQALGLGLQFLLWYDEGEERNRGNFPPRFSGRQFPNYSSELNVNALELEDSALYLCASSLKGSGNTIYFGEGSWLTVV.

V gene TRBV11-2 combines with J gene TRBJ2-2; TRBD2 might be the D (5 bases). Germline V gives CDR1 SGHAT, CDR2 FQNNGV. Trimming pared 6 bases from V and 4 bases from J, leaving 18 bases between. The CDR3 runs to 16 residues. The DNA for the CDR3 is TGTGCCAGCAGTTCCTCGGGGAGCGGCCCCACCGGGGAGCTGTTTTTT. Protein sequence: CASSSSGSGPTGELFF.

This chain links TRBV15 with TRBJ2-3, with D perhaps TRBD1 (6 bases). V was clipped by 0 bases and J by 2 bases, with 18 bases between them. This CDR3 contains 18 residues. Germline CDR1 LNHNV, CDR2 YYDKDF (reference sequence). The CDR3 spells CATSRDPWGPANTDTQYF. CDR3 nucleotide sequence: TGTGCCACCAGCAGAGACCCGTGGGGGCCAGCAAACACAGATACGCAGTATTTT.

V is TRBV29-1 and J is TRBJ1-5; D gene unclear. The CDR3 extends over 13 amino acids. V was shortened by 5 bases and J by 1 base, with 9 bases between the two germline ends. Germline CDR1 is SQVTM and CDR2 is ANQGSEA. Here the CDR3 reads CSVTKDSNQPQHF. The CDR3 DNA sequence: TGCAGCGTTACTAAGGACAGCAATCAGCCCCAGCATTTT. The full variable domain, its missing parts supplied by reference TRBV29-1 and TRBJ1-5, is SAVISQKPSRDICQRGTSLTIQCQVDSQVTMMFWYRQQPGQSLTLIATANQGSEATYESGFVIDKFPISRPNLTFSTLTVSNMSPEDSSIYLCSVTKDSNQPQHFGDGTRLSIL.

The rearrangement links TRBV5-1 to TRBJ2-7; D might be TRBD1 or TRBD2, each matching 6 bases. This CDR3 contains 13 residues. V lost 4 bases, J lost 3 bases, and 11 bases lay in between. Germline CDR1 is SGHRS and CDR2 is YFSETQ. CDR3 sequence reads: CASSGRDNYEQYF. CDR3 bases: TGCGCCAGCAGCGGGCGGGACAACTACGAGCAGTACTTC.

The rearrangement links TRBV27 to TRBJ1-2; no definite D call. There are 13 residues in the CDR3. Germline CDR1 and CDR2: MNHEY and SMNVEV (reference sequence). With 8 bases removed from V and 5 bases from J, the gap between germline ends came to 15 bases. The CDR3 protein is CASRNPYPYGYTF. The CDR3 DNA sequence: TGTGCCAGCCGGAATCCTTACCCTTATGGCTACACCTTC.